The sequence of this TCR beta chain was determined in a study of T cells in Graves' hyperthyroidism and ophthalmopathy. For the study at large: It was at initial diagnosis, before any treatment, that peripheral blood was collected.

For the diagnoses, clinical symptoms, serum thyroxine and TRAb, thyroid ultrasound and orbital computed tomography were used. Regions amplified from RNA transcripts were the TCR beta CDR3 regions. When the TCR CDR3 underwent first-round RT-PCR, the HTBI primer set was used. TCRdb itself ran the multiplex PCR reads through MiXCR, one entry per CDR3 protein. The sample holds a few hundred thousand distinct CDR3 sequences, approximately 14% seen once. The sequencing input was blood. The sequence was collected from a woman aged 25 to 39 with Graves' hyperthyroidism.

This chain's CDR3 is CASSLAQSTGNLYGYTF. DNA for the CDR3: TGTGCCAGCAGTTTGGCCCAGTCTACAGGGAACCTCTATGGCTACACCTTC. The chain carries TRBV12-3 or TRBV12-4 and TRBJ1-2; TRBD1 might be the D (6 bases). The V and J ends lost 3 bases and 4 bases respectively, with 21 bases between them. This CDR3 has 17 residues.